A single sample gave rise to the 21 T cell receptor beta chains below, sequenced in a study of a mutant IDH1 vaccine in newly diagnosed glioma. Sequencing used immunoSEQ multiplex PCR; TCRdb keeps in-frame clones, though not all of them. Altogether approximately 50,000 clones are present, around nine tenths being singletons, with the ten largest covering 5.7%. These receptors have no known antigen. The time point is: week 35, safety follow-up. The vaccine gave 300 ug of a 20-mer mutant IDH1 peptide subcutaneously per dose. The material sequenced was PBMCs, taken from a glioma patient whose treatment included an IDH1 peptide vaccine. The receptors shown here come from a woman in her thirties or forties with glioma.

This clone was observed a few times. The rearrangement uses TRBV16 and TRBJ1-1; D may be TRBD1 (6 bases). Germline lookup yields CDR1 KGHSY and CDR2 FQNENV. The CDR3 spans 15 residues. V was pared by 0 bases and J by 5 bases, with 13 bases between. The CDR3 bases are TGTGCCAGCAGCCAATCGAACAGGGAGGGTACTGAAGCTTTCTTT. Translated: CASSQSNREGTEAFF.

The J gene is TRBJ2-2, the V gene TRBV5-1; tentatively, D is TRBD2 (6 bases). Germline V gene sequence: CDR1 SGHRS, CDR2 YFSETQ. The CDR3 is 15 amino acids. V lost 3 bases to trimming and J lost 1 base, with 10 bases between them. CDR3 sequence: CASSSGTENTGELFF. In DNA form, the CDR3 reads TGCGCCAGCAGCTCCGGGACTGAGAACACCGGGGAGCTGTTTTTT.

The J gene is TRBJ2-2, the V gene TRBV7-9, with 8 bases fitting TRBD2. This CDR3 comprises 16 residues. Unmatched junction bases numbered 13, after V lost 5 bases and J lost 8 bases. From germline, CDR1 is SEHNR and CDR2 FQNEAQ (reference sequence). CDR3 bases: TGTGCCAGCAGCCCTTTACTAGCGGCGAGCTCGGGGGAGCTGTTTTTT. It specifies CASSPLLAASSGELFF. The whole variable domain, filled in from reference TRBV7-9 and TRBJ2-2, reads DTGVSQNPRHKITKRGQNVTFRCDPISEHNRLYWYRQTLGQGPEFLTYFQNEAQLEKSRLLSDRFSAERPKGSFSTLEIQRTEQGDSAMYLCASSPLLAASSGELFFGEGSRLTVL.

The V and J genes are TRBV19 and TRBJ2-1; tentative D call: TRBD2 (5 bases). V lost 3 bases and J lost 7, with 13 bases in between. The CDR3 has 14 residues. Looked up from germline, CDR1 is LNHDA and CDR2 is SQIVND (reference sequence). The DNA of the CDR3 is TGTGCCAGTAGTATCGGGGATTCGAGGAATGAGCAGTTCTTC. The encoded protein is CASSIGDSRNEQFF.

This clone was recorded once. V and J are TRBV2 and TRBJ2-2; D is undetermined. The V end was cut by 4 bases, the J end by 0 bases, with 12 bases between. Germline assignment: CDR1 SNHLY and CDR2 FYNNEI. This CDR3 has 16 residues. CDR3 in amino acids: CASSVTDPTNTGELFF. CDR3 DNA: TGTGCCAGCAGTGTGACCGACCCCACGAACACCGGGGAGCTGTTTTTT.

V and J are TRBV19 and TRBJ2-2; TRBD1 agrees at 11 bases. The CDR3 is made up of 15 amino acids. The germline V gene has CDR1 LNHDA and CDR2 SQIVND (reference sequence). The trim removed 7 bases at V and 6 bases at J, leaving 7 bases unmatched. The DNA for the CDR3 is TGTGCCAGTACCAGAGGGACAGGGGGTGCCGGGGAGCTGTTTTTT. Translated: CASTRGTGGAGELFF.

The J gene is TRBJ2-7, the V gene TRBV20-1, with TRBD1 matching 7 bases. The CDR3 has 11 residues. J was trimmed by 7 bases and V by 5 bases; bases with no gene match: 5. Germline assignment: CDR1 DFQATT and CDR2 SNEGSKA (reference sequence). The CDR3 bases are TGCAGTGCTTACAGGGGTGGGGAGCAGTACTTC. Its translation: CSAYRGGEQYF.

J is TRBJ1-2 and V is TRBV5-4, with TRBD1 matching 8 bases. Germline CDR1 SGHNT, CDR2 YYREEE (reference sequence). V was clipped by 2 bases and J by 9 bases; unmatched bases: 12. This CDR3 has 15 residues. The CDR3 DNA sequence: TGTGCCAGCAGCTTCCCGGACAGGGCTGATATTCGCTACACCTTC. Its protein is CASSFPDRADIRYTF.

This sequence joins TRBV4-1 and TRBJ2-1; 10 bases are shared with TRBD2. CDR3 size: 17 residues. J gave up 10 bases and V 3 bases, and 15 bases lay outside the gene matches. Germline CDR1 and CDR2: MGHRA and YSYEKL. DNA of the CDR3: TGCGCCAGCAGCCAGGGGCTAGAGGCCCTAGCGGGGGAAGAGCAGTTCTTC. It encodes CASSQGLEALAGEEQFF.

This clone was detected only a few times. In DNA, the CDR3 is TGTGCCAGCAGCCGATCGGGGATGACCCAGTACTTC. Its translation: CASSRSGMTQYF. The genes are TRBV14 and TRBJ2-5, with D possibly matching TRBD2 (5 bases). Per the germline V gene, CDR1 is SGHDN and CDR2 is FVKESK. Trimming shortened V by 4 bases and J by 7 bases, and 10 bases separated the two germline ends. There are 12 residues in the CDR3.

The chain combines TRBV7-2 with TRBJ2-7, with 8 bases lining up with TRBD1. The CDR3 covers 14 residues. Germline CDR1 is SGHTA and CDR2 is FQGNSA. With V trimmed by 5 bases and J by 2 bases, 5 bases remained unmatched. The CDR3 bases are TGTGCCAGCAGCCCTTCACAGGGGGCCTACGAGCAGTACTTC. Translating gives CASSPSQGAYEQYF.

V gene TRBV4-1 combines with J gene TRBJ1-2; possible D gene TRBD1, 5 bases. Trimming took 1 base from V and 2 from J, leaving 11 bases between them. Looked up from germline, CDR1 is MGHRA and CDR2 is YSYEKL. This CDR3 spans 15 amino acids. The CDR3 region is CASSQGSGGNYGYTF. CDR3 coding DNA: TGCGCCAGCAGCCAAGGCTCTGGGGGAAACTATGGCTACACCTTC.

The chain recombines TRBV11-2 with TRBJ2-5, with D unclear. The V end lost 0 bases, the J end lost 5 bases, and 4 bases lay between the germline ends. Germline V gives CDR1 SGHAT, CDR2 FQNNGV. The CDR3 is 12 residues long. DNA for the CDR3: TGTGCCAGCAGCTTAGAAGGGGAGACCCAGTACTTC. It yields the protein CASSLEGETQYF.

The chain combines TRBV25-1 with TRBJ2-3, with TRBD1 identical over 8 bases. Per the germline V gene, CDR1 is MGHDK and CDR2 is SYGVNS. The CDR3 is 15 amino acids. Losses at the gene ends were 4 bases for V and 4 bases for J; bases not matched to a gene: 7. Written as DNA, the CDR3 is TGTGCCAGCAGTGTCTCCAGCAGGGGGCCAGATACGCAGTATTTT. Translating it yields CASSVSSRGPDTQYF. The full variable domain, with the rest looked up from reference TRBV25-1 and TRBJ2-3, is EADIYQTPRYLVIGTGKKITLECSQTMGHDKMYWYQQDPGMELHLIHYSYGVNSTEKGDLSSESTVSRIRTEHFPLTLESARPSHTSQYLCASSVSSRGPDTQYFGPGTRLTVL.

CDR3 coding DNA: TGTGCCAGCAGTTATCGGGACAGGGCCTACAATGAGCAGTTCTTC. Translation gives CASSYRDRAYNEQFF. The V gene is TRBV6-5, the J gene TRBJ2-1, with 9 positions matching TRBD1. The germline V gene has CDR1 MNHEY and CDR2 SVGAGI. V gave up 3 bases and J gave up 2 bases; unmatched junction bases: 2. The CDR3 consists of 15 residues.

As regards this clone: The DNA is omitted, as the CDR3 cannot be located on it reliably, and the CDR3 follows TCRdb's listing. This chain joins TRBV2 and TRBJ1-1; no DNA check was done on the table's D call, TRBD1. The CDR3 totals 14 residues, both ends included. Germline V gene data show CDR1 as SNHLY and CDR2 as FYNNEI. CDR3 amino acids: CASILDSMNTEAFF.

This rearrangement joins TRBV6-5 to TRBJ2-2; 8 nucleotides line up with TRBD1. Germline V CDR1 and CDR2: MNHEY, SVGAGI. Germline trimming cut 6 bases from V and 8 bases from J; bases unmatched to any gene: 11. This CDR3 has 15 residues. The CDR3 reads CASSPGDRGPGELFF. For the CDR3, the DNA is TGTGCCAGCAGCCCGGGTGACAGGGGTCCGGGGGAGCTGTTTTTT.

The J gene is TRBJ2-7, the V gene TRBV28, with 9 nucleotides matching TRBD2. The CDR3 totals 14 residues. CDR1 is MDHEN, CDR2 SYDVKM, per germline. With V trimmed by 7 bases and J by 6 bases, 10 bases remained unmatched. Here the CDR3 reads CASTIVSGRREQYF. The CDR3, as DNA: TGTGCCAGCACGATAGTTAGCGGGAGACGCGAGCAGTACTTC.

The chain has TRBV9 and TRBJ1-4; D not resolved. Trimming shortened V by 0 bases and J by 0 bases, and 6 bases separated the two germline ends. This CDR3 comprises 15 residues. The V gene's germline CDR1 is SGDLS and CDR2 YYNGEE. In DNA form, the CDR3 reads TGTGCCAGCAGCGTAGGGGTTGCAACTAATGAAAAACTGTTTTTT. Translating it yields CASSVGVATNEKLFF.

This chain links TRBV15 with TRBJ1-2, with a weak D call TRBD1 (5 bases). Trimming cost V 0 bases and J 2 bases, with 7 bases left between them. The CDR3 length is 14 residues. From germline, CDR1 is LNHNV and CDR2 YYDKDF (reference sequence). The CDR3 protein is CATSRDRVNYGYTF. The CDR3 bases are TGTGCCACCAGCAGAGACAGGGTAAACTATGGCTACACCTTC.

CDR3 protein: CSAHPSREQYF. In nucleotides, the CDR3 is TGCAGTGCTCACCCGTCTCGCGAGCAGTACTTC. The V call is TRBV20-1, the J call TRBJ2-7; D remains ambiguous. The CDR3 covers 11 residues. The germline V gene has CDR1 DFQATT and CDR2 SNEGSKA (reference sequence). Trimming shortened V by 5 bases and J by 6 bases, and 11 bases separated the two germline ends.